This TCR beta chain appears in the sequencing data of a study of blood T cell repertoires in COVID-19. Across the study: PBMCs, B-cell-depleted T cells, or T cells provided the cDNA or gDNA that made up the material.

Profiling relied on immunoSEQ multiplex PCR, and the TCRdb table lists in-frame clones only, not all of them. The sample lists around 200,000 clones; approximately 86% were seen once. This receptor was identified in an elderly woman with acute or convalescent COVID-19. Material: peripheral blood.

The CDR3: CASSESGRETQYF. The CDR3 coding sequence is TGTGCCAGCAGTGAATCAGGTCGAGAGACCCAGTACTTC. V gene TRBV6-1 combines with J gene TRBJ2-5; D remains unclear. Germline V gene data show CDR1 as MNHNS and CDR2 as SASEGT. The length of the CDR3 is 13 residues. The germline V and J ends were trimmed by 2 bases and 4 bases, with 8 bases remaining between them.